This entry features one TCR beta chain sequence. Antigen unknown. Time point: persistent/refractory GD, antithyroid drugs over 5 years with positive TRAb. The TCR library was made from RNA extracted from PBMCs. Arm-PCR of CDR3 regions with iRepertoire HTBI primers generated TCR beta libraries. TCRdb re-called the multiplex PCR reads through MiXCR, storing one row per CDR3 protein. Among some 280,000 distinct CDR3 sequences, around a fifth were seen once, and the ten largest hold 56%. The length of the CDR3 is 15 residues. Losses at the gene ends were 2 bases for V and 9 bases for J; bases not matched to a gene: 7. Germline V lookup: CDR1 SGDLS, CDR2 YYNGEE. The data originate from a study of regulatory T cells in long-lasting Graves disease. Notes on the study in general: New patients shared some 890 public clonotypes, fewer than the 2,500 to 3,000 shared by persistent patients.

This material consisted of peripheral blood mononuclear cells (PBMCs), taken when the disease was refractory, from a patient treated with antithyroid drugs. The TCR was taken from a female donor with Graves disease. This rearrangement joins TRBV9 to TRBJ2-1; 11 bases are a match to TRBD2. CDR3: CASSVSIAGGSEQFF. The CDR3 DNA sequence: TGTGCCAGCAGCGTCTCCATAGCGGGAGGGTCTGAGCAGTTCTTC.